These 13 T cell receptor delta chains originate from one sample sequenced in a study of γδ T cells in repeated Plasmodium falciparum infection. Flow sorting of PBMC yielded separate Vgamma9/Vdelta2+ and Vdelta2-negative gammadelta T cell populations for bulk repertoire analysis. TCRdb re-called the multiplex PCR reads with CATT. The sample has around 46,000 delta-chain clones, around 1.6% seen once. The sequencing input was gamma-delta T cells from blood. The origin of the receptors is a pool of human donors (malaria-infected and uninfected, not separated).

A few counts support this clone. TCRdb shows a much larger clone's protein in place of this DNA's translation, and the two differ at residue 13, likely through a read error; the protein shown is translated from the DNA. The V and J genes are TRDV1 and TRDJ1, with 9 bases fitting TRDD3. TCRdb leaves out the J gene; it was filled in here by matching the DNA to germline. This CDR3 region has 26 residues. Trimming at V came to 2 bases and at J to 1 base, leaving 35 bases not matched to a gene. Germline CDR1 is TSWWSYY and CDR2 is QGS. The DNA of the CDR3 is TGTGCTCTTGGGGAAGGAAACGGCAGGAGTAAAAGACTGTACTGGGGGAAACCCCGCCTCACCGATAAACTCATCTTT. It yields the protein CALGEGNGRSKRLYWGKPRLTDKLIF.

Many counts were recorded for this clone. The junction differs from germline at one of its ends, possibly a read error. The rearrangement joins TRDV1 to TRDJ1; no clear D gene. The CDR3 spans 15 residues. Germline CDR1 reads TSWWSYY; CDR2 reads QGS. Here the CDR3 reads CALVEFPRRADKLIF. The CDR3, as DNA: TGTGCTCTTGTGGAATTCCCCCGGAGAGCCGATAAACTCATCTTT.

The table lists this clone with a few counts. Just one base apart from a much larger clone, this may be a read error. The chain's CDR3 is CALSPSGRSAFDKLIF. The DNA of the CDR3 is TGTGCCCTATCGCCCTCGGGCCGCTCAGCCTTCGATAAACTCATCTTT. This chain uses TRDV1 with TRDJ1; no firm D call. The J gene was missing in TCRdb and was found by matching the end of the DNA to germline. The CDR3 totals 16 residues. Germline V lookup: CDR1 TSWWSYY, CDR2 QGS.

This clone was observed at least ten times. This DNA translates differently at residue 4 from the TCRdb protein, which is that of a much larger clone; a read error is likely, and the protein shown is the DNA's own translation. The chain has TRDV2 and TRDJ1; 13 nucleotides agree with TRDD3. No J gene is reported in TCRdb; it was inferred here by comparing the DNA with germline. Germline V gives CDR1 GEAIGNYY, CDR2 EKD. The CDR3 extends over 18 amino acids. The CDR3 reads CACGTGKLLGDTPDKLIF. The CDR3 DNA sequence: TGTGCCTGTGGCACCGGGAAGTTACTGGGGGATACGCCCGATAAACTCATCTTT.

This clone was counted a few times. TCRdb shows a much larger clone's protein in place of this DNA's translation, and the two differ at residue 12, likely through a read error; the protein shown is translated from the DNA. The rearrangement links TRDV1 to TRDJ1; D possibly corresponds to TRDD3 (6 bases). Germline CDR1 reads TSWWSYY; CDR2 reads QGS. Trimming stripped 3 bases from V and 9 bases from J, with 26 bases between. The CDR3 consists of 17 residues. CDR3 DNA: TGTGCTCTTGGGGACCCGGAAATCATGCGGGGGACACGGCAACTCATCTTT. Translating it yields CALGDPEIMRGTRQLIF.

Worth noting for this clone: This likely came from a read error, as a far larger clone is one base away. The identical CDR3 is also encoded by other nucleotide sequences in the sample. The chain links TRDV1 to TRDJ1, with a tentative D call TRDD3 (6 bases). The J gene is absent in TCRdb and was assigned here via DNA matching to germline. V lost 3 bases and J 1 base, leaving 33 bases between the germline ends. The CDR3 contains 22 residues. Germline assignment: CDR1 TSWWSYY and CDR2 QGS. The CDR3 DNA reads TGTGCTCTTGGGGACCATCACTACTTCTTTCACTGGGCCGCCCTCCGCACCGATAAACTCATCTTT. Translated: CALGDHHYFFHWAALRTDKLIF.

This clone has more than one count but fewer than ten. A far more abundant clone sits one base away, making this likely a read error. Other nucleotide sequences from this sample produce the same CDR3. The V call is TRDV2, the J call TRDJ1; 11 nucleotides line up with TRDD3. The J gene was not available in TCRdb and was assigned here by matching the DNA to germline segments. J lost 7 bases, V lost 0 bases, and 30 bases had no gene match. The germline CDR1 and CDR2 sequences are GEAIGNYY and EKD. The CDR3 consists of 23 residues. CDR3 in amino acids: CACDTAPARGVGDTTYLPGKLIF. CDR3 coding DNA: TGTGCCTGTGACACCGCCCCGGCACGTGGGGTGGGGGATACGACCTACCTACCTGGTAAACTCATCTTT.

This clone was detected many times. The protein that TCRdb holds for this DNA derives from a much larger clone and differs from the translated DNA at residue 4, which likely indicates a read error; the protein shown here is translated from the DNA. The genes are TRDV2 and TRDJ1, with TRDD3 matching 8 bases. The J segment lost 2 bases and the V segment lost 5 bases, leaving 18 bases of the junction unmatched. Germline loops: CDR1 GEAIGNYY, CDR2 EKD. The length of the CDR3 is 18 residues. CDR3: CACGTVGGTWGKTDKLIF. The CDR3, as DNA: TGTGCCTGTGGCACGGTAGGAGGTACCTGGGGGAAAACCGATAAACTCATCTTT.

This clone was detected a few times. TCRdb assigns this DNA the protein of a much larger clone, which departs from its translation at residue 20; this likely reflects a read error, and the protein shown comes from translating the DNA. The chain employs TRDV1 and TRDJ1; 11 bases match TRDD3. Here the J gene came from matching the DNA to germline, since TCRdb omits it. CDR3 length: 23 residues. CDR1 and CDR2 (germline): TSWWSYY, QGS. This CDR3 is CALGEVGPEVLGDTRVYTDELIF. The CDR3 DNA sequence: TGTGCTCTTGGGGAAGTGGGGCCTGAAGTGCTGGGGGATACACGAGTGTACACCGATGAACTCATCTTT.

As regards this clone: TCRdb lists the protein of a much larger clone for this DNA, which differs at residue 16, so this is likely a read error; the protein given here is translated from the DNA itself. A V gene of TRDV1 was called, but no J gene was assigned; the table assigns TRDD3, which was not confirmed against the DNA. The germline CDR1 and CDR2 sequences are TSWWSYY and QGS. The CDR3 sequence is 17 residues long. CDR3 protein: CALGERILGDTRDKLTF. In nucleotides, the CDR3 is TGTGCTCTTGGGGAACGAATACTGGGGGATACGCGCGATAAACTCACCTTT.

This clone was detected only a few times. TCRdb shows a much larger clone's protein in place of this DNA's translation, and the two differ at residue 7, likely through a read error; the protein shown is translated from the DNA. The rearrangement joins TRDV1 to TRDJ1; TRDD3 agrees at 8 bases. From germline, CDR1 is TSWWSYY and CDR2 QGS. Unmatched junction bases numbered 23, after V lost 2 bases and J lost 0 bases. The CDR3 loop spans 22 amino acids. The CDR3 reads CALGEGATRGRLGAPYTDKLIF. CDR3 nucleotide sequence: TGTGCTCTTGGGGAAGGTGCTACCCGGGGCCGACTGGGGGCTCCGTACACCGATAAACTCATCTTT.

This clone has a handful of counts. A read error may explain this, as a much larger clone is one base away. V and J are TRDV1 and TRDJ1, with 12 nucleotides matching TRDD3. Since TCRdb gives no J gene, matching the DNA to germline was used here to assign it. CDR3 length equals 17 residues. The V gene end was trimmed by 3 bases and the J gene end by 6 bases; junction bases not matched to a gene: 11. CDR1 is TSWWSYY and CDR2 is QGS in the germline V gene. The CDR3 sequence: CALGDTGGYFKTNKLIF. The CDR3 DNA sequence: TGTGCTCTTGGGGATACTGGGGGATACTTCAAGACCAATAAACTCATCTTT.

Ten or more counts support this clone. The V call is TRDV1, the J call TRDJ1; 10 positions agree with TRDD3. Germline V gene data show CDR1 as TSWWSYY and CDR2 as QGS. CDR3 length: 23 residues. J was trimmed by 5 bases and V by 3 bases; bases with no gene match: 30. CDR3 DNA: TGTGCTCTTGGGGACGGTTACGGTGCGCATCCTAAAAATCGGGGGATACGCTCTGATAAACTCATCTTT. Translation gives CALGDGYGAHPKNRGIRSDKLIF.